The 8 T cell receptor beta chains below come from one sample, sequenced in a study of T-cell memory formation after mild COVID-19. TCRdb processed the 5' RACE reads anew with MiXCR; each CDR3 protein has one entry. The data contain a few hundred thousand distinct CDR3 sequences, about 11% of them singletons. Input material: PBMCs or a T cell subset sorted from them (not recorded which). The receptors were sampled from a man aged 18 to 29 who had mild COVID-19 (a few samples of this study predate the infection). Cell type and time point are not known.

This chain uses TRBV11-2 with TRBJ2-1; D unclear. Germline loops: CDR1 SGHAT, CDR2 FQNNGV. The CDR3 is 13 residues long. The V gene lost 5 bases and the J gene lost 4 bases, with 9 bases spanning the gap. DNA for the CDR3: TGTGCCAGCAGCCCCGGTGCTTACAATGAGCAGTTCTTC. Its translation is CASSPGAYNEQFF.

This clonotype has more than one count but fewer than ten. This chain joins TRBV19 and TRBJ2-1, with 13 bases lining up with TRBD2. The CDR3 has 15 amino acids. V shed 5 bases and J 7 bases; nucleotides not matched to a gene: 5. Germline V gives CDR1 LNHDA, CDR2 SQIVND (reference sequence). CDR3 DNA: TGTGCCAGTAGTGCACTAGCGGGGGGGCGGAATGAGCAGTTCTTC. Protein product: CASSALAGGRNEQFF. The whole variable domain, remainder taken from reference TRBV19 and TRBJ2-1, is DGGITQSPKYLFRKEGQNVTLSCEQNLNHDAMYWYRQDPGQGLRLIYYSQIVNDFQKGDIAEGYSVSREKKESFPLTVTSAQKNPTAFYLCASSALAGGRNEQFFGPGTRLTVL.

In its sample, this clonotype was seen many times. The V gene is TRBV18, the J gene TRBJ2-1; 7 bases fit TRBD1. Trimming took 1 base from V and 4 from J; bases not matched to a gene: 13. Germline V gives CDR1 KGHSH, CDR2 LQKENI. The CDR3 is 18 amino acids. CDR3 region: CASSPRTLGTDSYNEQFF. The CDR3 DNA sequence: TGTGCCAGCTCACCACGTACCCTCGGGACAGATAGTTACAATGAGCAGTTCTTC.

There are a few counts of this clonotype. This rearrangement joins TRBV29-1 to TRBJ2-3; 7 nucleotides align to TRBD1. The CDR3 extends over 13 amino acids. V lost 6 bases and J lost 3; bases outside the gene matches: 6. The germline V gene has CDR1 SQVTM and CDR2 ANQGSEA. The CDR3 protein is CSVAGTVTDTQYF. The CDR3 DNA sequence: TGCAGCGTGGCCGGGACAGTGACAGATACGCAGTATTTT.

CDR3 loop: CASSPAASNAYNEQFF. DNA for the CDR3: TGTGCCAGCAGCCCCGCCGCGTCTAACGCCTACAATGAGCAGTTCTTC. The chain has TRBV7-9 and TRBJ2-1; D unresolved. Germline V gene lookup returns CDR1 SEHNR and CDR2 FQNEAQ (reference sequence). V was clipped by 5 bases and J by 2 bases, with 16 bases between them. This CDR3 comprises 16 residues.

Here the CDR3 reads CASSPEVGETQYF. In DNA, the CDR3 is TGTGCCAGCAGCCCGGAGGTGGGAGAGACCCAGTACTTC. The chain carries TRBV4-2 and TRBJ2-5; a possible D gene is TRBD2 (5 bases). Germline values: CDR1 LGHNA, CDR2 YNFKEQ. The CDR3 is 13 residues long. Trimming left V 4 bases short and J 4 bases short, with 10 bases between.

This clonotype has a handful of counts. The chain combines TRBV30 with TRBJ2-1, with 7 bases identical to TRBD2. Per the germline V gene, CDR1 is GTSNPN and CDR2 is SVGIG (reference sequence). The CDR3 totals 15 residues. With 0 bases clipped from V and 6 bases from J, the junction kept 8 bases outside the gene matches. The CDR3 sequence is CAWSVLASGFNEQFF. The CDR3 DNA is TGTGCCTGGAGTGTACTTGCTAGCGGTTTCAATGAGCAGTTCTTC.

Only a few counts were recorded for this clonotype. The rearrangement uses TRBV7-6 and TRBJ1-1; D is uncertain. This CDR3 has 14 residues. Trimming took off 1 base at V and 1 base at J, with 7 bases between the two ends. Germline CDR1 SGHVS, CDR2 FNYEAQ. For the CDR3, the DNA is TGTGCCAGCAGCTTAGGTGTAGCGAACACTGAAGCTTTCTTT. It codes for CASSLGVANTEAFF.